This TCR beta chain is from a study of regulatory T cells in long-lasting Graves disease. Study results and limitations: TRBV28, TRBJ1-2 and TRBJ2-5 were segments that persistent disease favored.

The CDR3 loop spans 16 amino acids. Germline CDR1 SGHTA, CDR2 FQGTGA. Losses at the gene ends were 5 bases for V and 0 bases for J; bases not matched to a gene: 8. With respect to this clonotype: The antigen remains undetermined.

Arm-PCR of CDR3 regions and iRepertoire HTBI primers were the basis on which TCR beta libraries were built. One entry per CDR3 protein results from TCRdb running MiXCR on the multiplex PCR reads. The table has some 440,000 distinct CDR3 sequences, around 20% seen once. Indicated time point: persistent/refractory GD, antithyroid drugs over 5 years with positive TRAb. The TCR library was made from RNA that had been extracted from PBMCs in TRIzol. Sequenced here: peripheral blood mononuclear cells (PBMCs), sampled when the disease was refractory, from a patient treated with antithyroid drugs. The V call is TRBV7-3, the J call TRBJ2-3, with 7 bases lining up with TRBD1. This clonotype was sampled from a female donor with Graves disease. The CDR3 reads CASSPVWGQSTDTQYF. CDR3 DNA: TGTGCCAGCAGCCCAGTTTGGGGACAGAGCACAGATACGCAGTATTTT.